The clone carrying this TCR beta chain was counted between two and nine times. The antigen is not known. The PCR made use of 60 Vbeta and 13 Jbeta primers. The protocol was immunoSEQ multiplex PCR, while the TCRdb copy is restricted to in-frame clones and leaves out a portion. This table has about 120,000 clones, around 74% appearing once. The sample belongs to a study of cytomegalovirus exposure and HLA in healthy donors. Study outcomes and limitations: A later analysis found most CMV-associated TCR beta chains apparently HLA-restricted. As a later analysis showed, several of the most significant clusters appeared to be linked to common viral pathogens. Further analysis, carried out later, found HLA-associated TCR beta chains more clonally expanded than equally common other chains.

The CDR3 runs 15 residues. Per the germline V gene, CDR1 is SGHTA and CDR2 is FQGNSA. Unmatched junction bases numbered 6, after V lost 5 bases and J lost 7 bases. Sequenced: PBMCs. The TCR comes from a male donor in good health and CMV-seronegative. J is TRBJ1-6 and V is TRBV7-2; TRBD1 aligns across 9 bases. Here the CDR3 DNA reads TGTGCCAGCAGCCTCAAACAGGGGGCGAATTCACCCCTCCACTTT. Translating it yields CASSLKQGANSPLHF.